This T cell receptor (beta chain) was observed in a study of early T cells in non-severe SARS-CoV-2 infection. The overall study: Sequenced bulk RNA came from whole blood that was unsorted, and chains were unpaired. General study points: VDJdb matching skewed toward anti-spike CD8 responses, missing private and CD4 specificities.

The protocol attached unique molecular identifiers to individual cDNA molecules. TCRdb called the 5' RACE reads again in MiXCR, with one record for every CDR3 protein. The sample consists of tens of thousands of distinct CDR3 sequences, roughly 10% of them appearing once. CDR3 length equals 21 residues. V lost 5 bases, J lost 5 bases, and 23 bases stayed unmatched. The germline gives CDR1 LNHDA, CDR2 SQIVND (reference sequence). This clonotype occurred a few times. Antigen specificity is unknown. The rearrangement links TRBV19 to TRBJ2-3, with 12 bases that match TRBD1. The sample comprised whole blood. This sequence was found in an adult who was a healthcare worker with PCR-confirmed SARS-CoV-2 infection or an uninfected control (not recorded which). CDR3 loop: CASSFLGQGASGREPRDTQYF. DNA for the CDR3: TGTGCCAGTAGTTTTCTGGGACAGGGGGCTAGCGGGCGAGAACCCAGAGATACGCAGTATTTT. Full variable domain (rest looked up from reference TRBV19 and TRBJ2-3): DGGITQSPKYLFRKEGQNVTLSCEQNLNHDAMYWYRQDPGQGLRLIYYSQIVNDFQKGDIAEGYSVSREKKESFPLTVTSAQKNPTAFYLCASSFLGQGASGREPRDTQYFGPGTRLTVL.